Below, 15 T cell receptor beta chains from the same sample are listed, as sequenced in a study of T cell repertoires in cytomegalovirus infection. These TCRs' antigens remain unknown. TCRdb fed the reads into MiXCR, producing one record per CDR3 protein. Among hundreds of thousands of distinct CDR3 sequences listed, almost 30% were seen once. Sequences were derived from cultured PBMCs, sampled from culture after CMV antigen stimulation. The receptors shown here come from a human donor in good health (CMV status not recorded). Some clones in this sample may be carry-over from other donors' samples.

The chain carries TRBV7-8 and TRBJ1-2; 10 bases fit TRBD1. Looked up from germline, CDR1 is SGHVS and CDR2 is FQNEAQ. The CDR3 extends over 17 amino acids. The trim removed 1 base at V and 2 bases at J, leaving 7 bases unmatched. The CDR3 region has the DNA TGTGCCAGCAGCTTAGAGAGGACAGGGGGGAAGAACTATGGCTACACCTTC. Amino acids: CASSLERTGGKNYGYTF.

This clonotype was recorded a few times. The V gene is TRBV27, the J gene TRBJ2-7, with D perhaps TRBD1 (6 bases). V dropped 5 bases and J dropped 0 bases, with 17 bases sitting between them. The CDR3 is made up of 16 amino acids. Germline assignment: CDR1 MNHEY and CDR2 SMNVEV (reference sequence). CDR3 sequence reads: CASSPSTGPSSYEQYF. The CDR3 DNA reads TGTGCCAGCAGTCCGTCTACAGGGCCAAGCTCCTACGAGCAGTACTTC.

This clonotype was found once. The J gene is TRBJ1-1, the V gene TRBV24-1; 8 positions agree with TRBD1. The CDR3 contains 16 residues. Per the germline V gene, CDR1 is KGHDR and CDR2 is SFDVKD. V shed 5 bases, J shed 1 base, and the junction held 8 bases outside the gene matches. The CDR3 loop is CATSVARDRQNTEAFF. In DNA, the CDR3 is TGTGCCACCAGTGTCGCCCGGGACAGGCAGAACACTGAAGCTTTCTTT.

The chain recombines TRBV7-8 with TRBJ1-2; D not certain. Germline V gene data show CDR1 as SGHVS and CDR2 as FQNEAQ. The CDR3 consists of 16 residues. Trimming took 1 base from V and 3 from J, leaving 15 bases between them. CDR3: CASSLEYGIWDYGYTF. DNA for the CDR3: TGTGCCAGCAGCTTAGAGTATGGGATTTGGGACTATGGCTACACCTTC.

About this clonotype: Germline is not matched at one junction end, which may reflect a read error. V usage is TRBV10-2 and J usage is TRBJ1-5; D is unresolved. The CDR3 sequence is 13 residues long. Germline V lookup: CDR1 WSHSY, CDR2 SAAADI. For the CDR3, the DNA is TGCGCCCGCAGTGAGCCGAGTGGCCAGCCCCAGCATTTT. Translating gives CARSEPSGQPQHF.

This clonotype was seen only once. V usage is TRBV5-1 and J usage is TRBJ1-3, with D possibly matching TRBD1 (5 bases). With 4 bases removed from V and 4 bases from J, the gap between germline ends came to 15 bases. The CDR3 loop spans 15 amino acids. Germline loops: CDR1 SGHRS, CDR2 YFSETQ. This CDR3 reads CASSPAGGAGNTIYF. In DNA, the CDR3 is TGCGCCAGCAGCCCGGCGGGGGGAGCGGGAAACACCATATATTTT.

This chain links TRBV19 with TRBJ2-4; 15 nucleotides line up with TRBD2. Germline CDR1 LNHDA, CDR2 SQIVND (reference sequence). The CDR3 covers 19 residues. With V trimmed by 5 bases and J by 1 base, 9 bases remained unmatched. The DNA of the CDR3 is TGTGCCAGTAGTTTTTGGACTAGCGGGAGGGCCTCGGCCAAAAACATTCAGTACTTC. The encoded protein is CASSFWTSGRASAKNIQYF.

The V call is TRBV25-1, the J call TRBJ2-5, with D hard to call. The V gene's germline CDR1 is MGHDK and CDR2 SYGVNS. Trimming shortened V by 2 bases and J by 2 bases, and 12 bases separated the two germline ends. The CDR3 loop spans 15 amino acids. As DNA, the CDR3 is TGTGCCAGCAGTGAACCACGCTCCGTTCAAGAGACCCAGTACTTC. Protein product: CASSEPRSVQETQYF.

This clonotype has just a few counts. This rearrangement joins TRBV2 to TRBJ1-5; D is unresolved. V was clipped by 6 bases and J by 3 bases, with 9 bases between them. The CDR3 has 13 residues. Germline CDR1 SNHLY, CDR2 FYNNEI. CDR3 protein: CASRAGYNQPQHF. The CDR3 region has the DNA TGTGCCAGCAGGGCAGGTTACAATCAGCCCCAGCATTTT.

CDR3 residues: CASSLGRPRDYGYTF. CDR3 in DNA: TGTGCCAGCAGCTTGGGACGCCCAAGGGACTATGGCTACACCTTC. The gene calls are TRBV27 and TRBJ1-2; D is perhaps TRBD1 (5 bases). The CDR3 extends over 15 amino acids. The V gene lost 6 bases and the J gene lost 3 bases, with 17 bases spanning the gap. Looked up from germline, CDR1 is MNHEY and CDR2 is SMNVEV (reference sequence).

The sample holds a few counts of this clonotype. The chain combines TRBV20-1 with TRBJ1-2, with a tentative D call TRBD1 (6 bases). This CDR3 has 13 amino acids. The germline V gene encodes CDR1 DFQATT and CDR2 SNEGSKA (reference sequence). Deletions cut 3 bases from V and 7 bases from J, with 15 bases between. The CDR3 loop reads CSASLGRGSGYTF. CDR3 DNA sequence: TGCAGTGCTAGTCTAGGCAGGGGTTCTGGCTACACCTTC.

This chain uses TRBV7-3 with TRBJ2-5; no clear D. V lost 0 bases to trimming and J lost 3 bases, with 5 bases between them. Germline loops: CDR1 SGHTA, CDR2 FQGTGA. This CDR3 is 13 amino acids long. The CDR3 protein is CASSLTVEETQYF. For the CDR3, the DNA is TGTGCCAGCAGCTTAACTGTGGAAGAGACCCAGTACTTC.

The chain carries TRBV12-3 or TRBV12-4 and TRBJ2-1, with D perhaps matching TRBD1 (8 bases). CDR3 length equals 15 residues. V gave up 6 bases and J gave up 8 bases, with 20 bases separating them. CDR3 in DNA: TGTGCCAGCAGCTATGGACAGGGAGGGCTCGATGAGCAGTTCTTC. Its translation is CASSYGQGGLDEQFF.

The CDR3 coding sequence is TGCAGTGCTAGAGATCGGACCAGCTCTGGAAACACCATATATTTT. This codes for CSARDRTSSGNTIYF. This sequence joins TRBV20-1 and TRBJ1-3; no reliable D call. Trimming left V 0 bases short and J 0 bases short, with 9 bases between. Per the germline V gene, CDR1 is DFQATT and CDR2 is SNEGSKA (reference sequence). The CDR3 totals 15 residues.

At least ten counts were recorded for this clonotype. The chain is built from TRBV4-1 and TRBJ1-6, with D uncertain. The V and J ends lost 5 bases and 4 bases respectively, with 15 bases between them. Germline V gene lookup returns CDR1 MGHRA and CDR2 YSYEKL. The CDR3 loop spans 16 amino acids. This chain's CDR3 is CASSSIDRGYNSPLHF. The CDR3 bases are TGCGCCAGCAGCTCCATCGATCGAGGATATAATTCACCCCTCCACTTT.